This T cell receptor beta chain originates from a study of CD8 T cells in ankylosing spondylitis. Regarding the study as a whole: Disease-linked clones had a CD8+ phenotype and relatively low frequency in peripheral blood. Disease-linked clones were reportedly significantly enriched in matched ankylosing spondylitis synovial fluid. A motif of 7 to 9 highly homologous TCR beta variants was seen as apparently characteristic of ankylosing spondylitis blood.

CDR1 is SGHDT and CDR2 is YYEEEE in the germline V gene. The CDR3 spans 16 residues. V lost 0 bases and J lost 5; bases outside the gene matches: 5. TCRdb reprocessed the 5' RACE reads via MiXCR and lists one record per CDR3 protein. The table includes approximately 540,000 distinct CDR3 sequences, roughly 13% detected once. In regard to this clonotype: Its matching antigen is unknown.

This clonotype was obtained from a male donor with ankylosing spondylitis. The chain combines TRBV5-6 with TRBJ2-2, with TRBD2 matching 9 bases. The sample taken for sequencing was blood, either unsorted or a sorted T cell fraction (not recorded which). In DNA form, the CDR3 reads TGTGCCAGCAGCTTGGTTAGCGGGAGTTGGACCGGGGAGCTGTTTTTT. This codes for CASSLVSGSWTGELFF.